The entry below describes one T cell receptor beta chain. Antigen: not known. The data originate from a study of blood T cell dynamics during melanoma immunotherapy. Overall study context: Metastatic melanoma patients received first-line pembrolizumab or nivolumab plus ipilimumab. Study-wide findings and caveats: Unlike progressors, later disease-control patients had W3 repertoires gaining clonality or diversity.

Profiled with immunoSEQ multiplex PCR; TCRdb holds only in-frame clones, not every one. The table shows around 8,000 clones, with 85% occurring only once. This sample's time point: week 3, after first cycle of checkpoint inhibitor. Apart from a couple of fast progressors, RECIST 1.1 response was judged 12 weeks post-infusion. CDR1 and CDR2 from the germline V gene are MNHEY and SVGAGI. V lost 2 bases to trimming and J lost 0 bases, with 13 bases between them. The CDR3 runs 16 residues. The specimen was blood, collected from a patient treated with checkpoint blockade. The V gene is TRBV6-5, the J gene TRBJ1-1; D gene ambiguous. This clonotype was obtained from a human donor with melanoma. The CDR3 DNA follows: TGTGCCAGCAGTTACGGGGAGAGAGTGCTGAACACTGAAGCTTTCTTT. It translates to CASSYGERVLNTEAFF.